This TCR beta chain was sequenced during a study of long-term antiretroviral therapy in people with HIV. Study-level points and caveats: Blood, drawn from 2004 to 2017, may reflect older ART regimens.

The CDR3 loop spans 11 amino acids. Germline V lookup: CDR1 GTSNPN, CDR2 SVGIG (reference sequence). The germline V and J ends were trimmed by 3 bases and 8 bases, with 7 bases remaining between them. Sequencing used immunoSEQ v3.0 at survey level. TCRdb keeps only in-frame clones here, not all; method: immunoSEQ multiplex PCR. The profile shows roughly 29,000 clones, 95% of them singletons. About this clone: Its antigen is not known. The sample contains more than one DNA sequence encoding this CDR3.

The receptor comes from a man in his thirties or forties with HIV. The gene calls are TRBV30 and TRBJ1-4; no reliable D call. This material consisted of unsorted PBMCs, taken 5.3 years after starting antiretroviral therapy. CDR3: CAWSRGEKLFF. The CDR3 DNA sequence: TGTGCCTGGAGCCGAGGAGAAAAACTGTTTTTT.